Below are 30 T cell receptor beta chains sequenced from a single sample in a study of blood T cell repertoires in COVID-19 (dated by TCRdb to the early 2020s). The library was built by means of the immunoSEQ multiplex PCR assay. TCRdb holds this immuneACCESS table with in-frame rearrangements only. Some clones are missing; in checked studies, unresolved V genes explain under half, and the rest has no known cause. The sample table shows roughly 200,000 clones, and roughly 75% are seen once. Together, the top ten hold 6.5% of the sample. The source material was peripheral blood. These receptors originate from a man aged 65 to 85 with active or convalescent COVID-19.

The chain is built from TRBV18 and TRBJ2-3; 8 bases map to TRBD1. The germline V gene encodes CDR1 KGHSH and CDR2 LQKENI. The CDR3 contains 15 residues. The trim removed 2 bases at V and 8 bases at J, leaving 9 bases unmatched. CDR3 bases: TGTGCCAGCTCACCAGACAGGGGATGGCCTGGTACGCAGTATTTT. Protein product: CASSPDRGWPGTQYF.

About this clone: The identical CDR3 is also encoded by other nucleotide sequences in the sample. The chain employs TRBV4-1 and TRBJ2-1; 16 nucleotides align to TRBD2. The junction had 3 bases not matched to a gene; V was cut back by 0 bases and J by 7 bases. Germline CDR1 reads MGHRA; CDR2 reads YSYEKL. CDR3 length: 17 residues. CDR3 in DNA: TGCGCCAGCAGCCAAGAGTGGGGACTAGCGGGGGGGAATGAGCAGTTCTTC. This sequence encodes CASSQEWGLAGGNEQFF.

This clone has more than one count but fewer than ten. The chain recombines TRBV30 with TRBJ1-3; D is unresolved. This CDR3 contains 13 residues. Germline lookup yields CDR1 GTSNPN and CDR2 SVGIG (reference sequence). Trimming took off 5 bases at V and 8 bases at J, with 16 bases between the two ends. CDR3 sequence reads: CAWSGILDYTIYF. DNA for the CDR3: TGTGCCTGGTCGGGAATCCTCGATTACACCATATATTTT.

This chain connects TRBV6-2 or TRBV6-3 to TRBJ2-3; D is possibly TRBD1 (5 bases). Germline CDR1 MNHEY, CDR2 SVGEGT. Trimming stripped 2 bases from V and 0 bases from J, with 9 bases between. This CDR3 contains 15 residues. CDR3 loop: CASSYDSLSTDTQYF. The CDR3, as DNA: TGTGCCAGCAGTTACGACAGTCTCAGCACAGATACGCAGTATTTT.

The chain carries TRBV4-3 and TRBJ1-6; 9 bases line up with TRBD1. The CDR3 totals 16 residues. J lost 7 bases, V lost 1 base, and 5 bases had no gene match. The germline gives CDR1 LGHNA, CDR2 YSLEER. The CDR3 protein is CASSQGTGETNSPLHF. The CDR3, as DNA: TGCGCCAGCAGCCAAGGGACAGGGGAGACGAATTCACCCCTCCACTTT.

The CDR3 sequence is CASSQDWTSVHEQFF. The CDR3, as DNA: TGTGCCAGCAGCCAAGACTGGACTAGCGTCCATGAGCAGTTCTTC. V gene TRBV3-1 (or the pseudogene TRBV3-2) combines with J gene TRBJ2-1; 9 nucleotides match TRBD2. The J segment lost 8 bases and the V segment lost 0 bases, leaving 5 bases of the junction unmatched. The CDR3 has 15 residues. Germline-derived CDR1 and CDR2 are LGHDT and YNNKEL (reference sequence).

The chain has TRBV4-2 and TRBJ1-6; no reliable D call. V was pared by 5 bases and J by 0 bases, with 17 bases between. Germline CDR1 reads LGHNA; CDR2 reads YNFKEQ. There are 18 residues in the CDR3. The CDR3 DNA reads TGTGCCAGCAGCTTACGCTCCGAGATAAGCTCCTATAATTCACCCCTCCACTTT. It translates to CASSLRSEISSYNSPLHF.

This clone was counted a few times. The chain has TRBV27 and TRBJ2-1, with 7 bases fitting TRBD2. CDR3 size: 17 residues. The V and J ends lost 5 bases and 0 bases, in that order; junction bases with no gene match: 10. The germline gives CDR1 MNHEY, CDR2 SMNVEV (reference sequence). The CDR3 DNA reads as TGTGCCAGCAGTCCCGTTTTCGGGGGGAACTCCTACAATGAGCAGTTCTTC. Amino acid sequence: CASSPVFGGNSYNEQFF.

The chain recombines TRBV13 with TRBJ2-3; 11 bases line up with TRBD2. Trimming cost V 5 bases and J 1 base; bases outside gene matches: 8. This CDR3 is 17 amino acids long. Looked up from germline, CDR1 is PRHDT and CDR2 is FYEKMQ (reference sequence). CDR3 nucleotide sequence: TGTGCCAGCAGCATACCTAGCGGGGGGTCCCGCACAGATACGCAGTATTTT. Translated: CASSIPSGGSRTDTQYF.

This chain joins TRBV11-2 and TRBJ2-2; 8 bases match TRBD2. CDR1 is SGHAT and CDR2 is FQNNGV in the germline V gene. This CDR3 spans 19 amino acids. J gave up 3 bases and V 5 bases, and 17 bases lay outside the gene matches. For the CDR3, the DNA is TGTGCCAGCAGCCCAGGGCGAAGGTATAGCGGGGCCCACACCGGGGAGCTGTTTTTT. This sequence encodes CASSPGRRYSGAHTGELFF.

This clone has a single count. The chain couples TRBV6-4 to TRBJ2-2; 14 bases are a match to TRBD2. Germline V gene data show CDR1 as MRHNA and CDR2 as SNTAGT. The length of the CDR3 is 21 residues. Germline trimming cut 0 bases from V and 3 bases from J; bases unmatched to any gene: 12. The DNA for the CDR3 is TGTGCCAGCAGTGACTCAATTATTGGACTAGCGGGGGGCTCGTACACCGGGGAGCTGTTTTTT. Translation gives CASSDSIIGLAGGSYTGELFF.

The chain uses TRBV20-1 and TRBJ1-5; the D gene is possibly TRBD1 (6 bases). This CDR3 contains 15 residues. V was pared by 3 bases and J by 4 bases, with 16 bases between. CDR1 is DFQATT, CDR2 SNEGSKA, per germline (reference sequence). The CDR3 here is CSASRTGFENQPQHF. CDR3 DNA: TGCAGTGCTAGTCGCACAGGGTTTGAAAATCAGCCCCAGCATTTT.

This clone was found once. V and J are TRBV5-4 and TRBJ2-5; D is possibly TRBD2 (5 bases). With 4 bases removed from V and 5 bases from J, the gap between germline ends came to 6 bases. Germline V gene sequence: CDR1 SGHNT, CDR2 YYREEE (reference sequence). The CDR3 is made up of 11 amino acids. The CDR3 loop reads CASSGGETQYF. CDR3 DNA: TGTGCCAGCAGCGGCGGGGAGACCCAGTACTTC. Drawing the rest from reference TRBV5-4 and TRBJ2-5, the complete variable domain is ETGVTQSPTHLIKTRGQQVTLRCSSQSGHNTVSWYQQALGQGPQFIFQYYREEENGRGNFPPRFSGLQFPNYSSELNVNALELDDSALYLCASSGGETQYFGPGTRLLVL.

This clone was seen more than once but under ten times. The genes are TRBV12-3 or TRBV12-4 and TRBJ1-2; 12 bases agree with TRBD1. The CDR3 is 13 residues long. The junction had 1 base not matched to a gene; V was cut back by 4 bases and J by 7 bases. CDR3 protein: CASSSGQGAGYTF. CDR3 bases: TGTGCCAGCAGTTCGGGACAGGGGGCTGGCTACACCTTC.

V gene TRBV7-9 combines with J gene TRBJ1-1; TRBD1 aligns across 8 bases. The CDR3 runs 16 residues. Looked up from germline, CDR1 is SEHNR and CDR2 is FQNEAQ (reference sequence). With V trimmed by 5 bases and J by 10 bases, 18 bases remained unmatched. CDR3 in DNA: TGTGCCAGCAGCCGACCCGGGACAGGTAAAGGGGCTGGAGCTTTCTTT. It encodes CASSRPGTGKGAGAFF.

The V call is TRBV7-2, the J call TRBJ1-2; D unresolved. The germline V gene has CDR1 SGHTA and CDR2 FQGNSA. The CDR3 spans 13 residues. V lost 1 base to trimming and J lost 4 bases, with 7 bases between them. In nucleotides, the CDR3 is TGTGCCAGCAGCTTAGACAGCCTCTATGGCTACACCTTC. It encodes CASSLDSLYGYTF. Looking up the rest from reference TRBV7-2 and TRBJ1-2 gives the full variable domain: GAGVSQSPSNKVTEKGKDVELRCDPISGHTALYWYRQSLGQGLEFLIYFQGNSAPDKSGLPSDRFSAERTGGSVSTLTIQRTQQEDSAVYLCASSLDSLYGYTFGSGTRLTVV.

This chain connects TRBV2 to TRBJ2-6; no firm D call. V lost 0 bases, J lost 0 bases, and 6 bases lay in between. The CDR3 is 16 residues long. CDR1 is SNHLY and CDR2 is FYNNEI in the germline V gene. The DNA for the CDR3 is TGTGCCAGCAGTGAAGCGCGATTCTCTGGGGCCAACGTCCTGACTTTC. Its translation is CASSEARFSGANVLTF.

V is TRBV7-2 and J is TRBJ2-3; 15 bases line up with TRBD2. Trimming removed 5 bases from V and 0 bases from J; junction bases left unmatched: 9. Germline V lookup: CDR1 SGHTA, CDR2 FQGNSA. The CDR3 is made up of 19 amino acids. CDR3 region: CASSPGTSGGKGSTDTQYF. CDR3 DNA sequence: TGTGCCAGCAGCCCCGGGACTAGCGGGGGGAAAGGGAGCACAGATACGCAGTATTTT. The full variable domain, in which reference TRBV7-2 and TRBJ2-3 provide the parts outside the CDR3, is GAGVSQSPSNKVTEKGKDVELRCDPISGHTALYWYRQSLGQGLEFLIYFQGNSAPDKSGLPSDRFSAERTGGSVSTLTIQRTQQEDSAVYLCASSPGTSGGKGSTDTQYFGPGTRLTVL.

This chain connects TRBV23-1 to TRBJ1-1; TRBD1 matches 10 bases. TRBV23-1 is assigned to the ORF class and has an uncertain function. The junction had 4 bases not matched to a gene; V was cut back by 0 bases and J by 0 bases. This CDR3 is built from 17 residues. The DNA for the CDR3 is TGCGCCAGCAGTCAATCTCTCGGGACAGGGGTGAACACTGAAGCTTTCTTT. Amino acid sequence: CASSQSLGTGVNTEAFF.

This chain joins TRBV10-2 and TRBJ2-3; 9 positions agree with TRBD2. The CDR3 spans 15 residues. CDR1 and CDR2 (germline): WSHSY, SAAADI. With 4 bases clipped from V and 1 base from J, the junction kept 3 bases outside the gene matches. CDR3 bases: TGCGCCAGCAGTGTTGCGGGAGGGGGCACAGATACGCAGTATTTT. This encodes CASSVAGGGTDTQYF.

The chain couples TRBV19 to TRBJ2-5; a weak D match, TRBD2 (5 bases). V shed 3 bases and J shed 3 bases, with 14 bases lying between them. This CDR3 region has 15 residues. Germline V gene lookup returns CDR1 LNHDA and CDR2 SQIVND (reference sequence). CDR3 amino acids: CASSITILVEETQYF. As DNA, the CDR3 is TGTGCCAGTAGTATCACGATACTAGTAGAAGAGACCCAGTACTTC.

This chain connects TRBV11-3 to TRBJ2-1; the D gene is possibly TRBD2 (6 bases). The CDR3 consists of 16 residues. Trimming took 3 bases from V and 7 from J, leaving 19 bases between them. From germline, CDR1 is SGHNT and CDR2 YENEEA. CDR3 nucleotide sequence: TGTGCCAGCAGCTTGTCCGGGACTCAGGAGGGGAATGAGCAGTTCTTC. Its protein is CASSLSGTQEGNEQFF.

The genes are TRBV30 and TRBJ1-2, with 8 bases fitting TRBD1. Germline values: CDR1 GTSNPN, CDR2 SVGIG (reference sequence). This CDR3 comprises 14 residues. The J segment lost 12 bases and the V segment lost 0 bases, leaving 12 bases of the junction unmatched. Here the CDR3 DNA reads TGTGCCTGGAGTGTACGAGCGCGGACAGGGTACGACACCTTC. Protein sequence: CAWSVRARTGYDTF.

This clone came up once. The J gene is TRBJ1-2, the V gene TRBV4-3, with no clear D. The CDR3 spans 14 residues. CDR1 and CDR2 from the germline V gene are LGHNA and YSLEER. The ends were cut back, 3 bases at V and 8 bases at J, with 16 bases in the middle. CDR3 in amino acids: CASSQNTDGRGYTF. In nucleotides, the CDR3 is TGCGCCAGCAGCCAGAATACGGACGGGAGGGGCTACACCTTC.

The count of this clone is one. The V and J genes are TRBV10-2 and TRBJ2-5, with 9 bases fitting TRBD1. The CDR3 is made up of 19 amino acids. V shed 5 bases, J shed 2 bases, and the junction held 18 bases outside the gene matches. In germline, CDR1 is WSHSY, CDR2 SAAADI. The CDR3 coding sequence is TGCGCCAGCAGTCCAATAGGGCAGAACCGGGACAGGGTACAAGAGACCCAGTACTTC. Translating gives CASSPIGQNRDRVQETQYF.

The chain joins TRBV7-3 to TRBJ2-1, with D possibly being TRBD2 (6 bases). The CDR3 has 15 amino acids. The V and J ends lost 1 base and 3 bases respectively, with 10 bases between them. Germline V gene lookup returns CDR1 SGHTA and CDR2 FQGTGA. CDR3 in amino acids: CASSLSLGGYNEQFF. The DNA of the CDR3 is TGTGCCAGCAGCTTAAGTTTGGGAGGCTACAATGAGCAGTTCTTC.

The chain uses TRBV13 and TRBJ1-2, with D tentatively TRBD1 (6 bases). V was trimmed by 4 bases and J by 7 bases, leaving 16 bases between them. The CDR3 has 14 amino acids. Germline V gene data show CDR1 as PRHDT and CDR2 as FYEKMQ (reference sequence). CDR3 DNA: TGTGCCAGCAGCTCCGTGTTACAGGGAAGTGGCTACACCTTC. Amino acids: CASSSVLQGSGYTF.

The V and J genes are TRBV7-9 and TRBJ1-6; no firm D call. Between the trimmed V and J ends, which lost 5 bases and 8 bases, there was a span of 13 bases. Germline V gives CDR1 SEHNR, CDR2 FQNEAQ (reference sequence). The CDR3 spans 14 residues. CDR3 DNA: TGTGCCAGCAGCCAGCGGGGTGCGGATTCACCCCTCCACTTT. It is translated as CASSQRGADSPLHF.

The chain couples TRBV5-1 to TRBJ2-2; 10 nucleotides align to TRBD1. Germline-derived CDR1 and CDR2 are SGHRS and YFSETQ. V gave up 5 bases and J gave up 6 bases; unmatched junction bases: 7. The CDR3 covers 15 residues. CDR3 nucleotides: TGCGCCAGCAGTAATAGACAGGGGGCGGCCGGGGAGCTGTTTTTT. It translates to CASSNRQGAAGELFF.

The chain uses TRBV19 and TRBJ1-2; a weak D match, TRBD1 (6 bases). Germline CDR1 and CDR2: LNHDA and SQIVND (reference sequence). The germline V and J ends were trimmed by 4 bases and 4 bases, with 13 bases remaining between them. The CDR3 has 14 residues. The CDR3 nucleotides read TGTGCCAGTAGTACGTCCCGACAGGTCTATGGCTACACCTTC. Translating it yields CASSTSRQVYGYTF.